Following are 10 T cell receptor beta chains from one sample sequenced in a study of shared clonotypes between healthy human individuals. Only in-frame clones appear in the TCRdb table, and some are missing; sequencing was by immunoSEQ multiplex PCR. The sample lists about 980,000 clones, about 80% seen once, with approximately 1.5% in the top ten. The sample was memory CD4+ T cells sorted from blood. Subset given: CD45RA-negative fraction. The origin of the receptors is a man between 18 and 29 years old in good health.

The chain combines TRBV5-1 with TRBJ1-4; the D is unclear. The CDR3 has 15 amino acids. The germline V and J ends were trimmed by 3 bases and 8 bases, with 17 bases remaining between them. Germline CDR1 and CDR2: SGHRS and YFSETQ. CDR3 in DNA: TGCGCCAGCAGCTCCGGCGGCTGGGAAGGGGAAAAACTGTTTTTT. Protein product: CASSSGGWEGEKLFF.

This clone was recorded only once. The rearrangement joins TRBV30 to TRBJ1-3; TRBD1 might be the D (5 bases). Germline CDR1 GTSNPN, CDR2 SVGIG (reference sequence). V lost 2 bases to trimming and J lost 4 bases, with 18 bases between them. The CDR3 has 16 residues. CDR3 nucleotide sequence: TGTGCCTGGAGTCGGTTAGTCGGGGGTTCCGGAAACACCATATATTTT. This gives the protein CAWSRLVGGSGNTIYF. The full variable domain, rest sourced from reference TRBV30 and TRBJ1-3, is SQTIHQWPATLVQPVGSPLSLECTVEGTSNPNLYWYRQAAGRGLQLLFYSVGIGQISSEVPQNLSASRPQDRQFILSSKKLLLSDSGFYLCAWSRLVGGSGNTIYFGEGSWLTVV.

This clone was seen a few times. The chain is built from TRBV18 and TRBJ1-1; the D gene is possibly TRBD1 (5 bases). The V gene lost 3 bases and the J gene lost 2 bases, with 10 bases spanning the gap. The CDR3 has 14 amino acids. The germline gives CDR1 KGHSH, CDR2 LQKENI. The CDR3 nucleotides are TGTGCCAGCTCACCCAAGGGGACTAACACTGAAGCTTTCTTT. Translation gives CASSPKGTNTEAFF.

The chain couples TRBV19 to TRBJ1-5, with no clear D. The CDR3 contains 13 residues. CDR1 LNHDA and CDR2 SQIVND come from the germline V gene (reference sequence). The germline V and J ends were trimmed by 6 bases and 1 base, with 7 bases remaining between them. CDR3 protein: CASRHVSNQPQHF. CDR3 sequence (DNA): TGTGCCAGTAGACATGTGAGCAATCAGCCCCAGCATTTT.

The rearrangement uses TRBV9 and TRBJ2-5, with D possibly TRBD2 on 5 matching bases. This CDR3 spans 14 amino acids. Trimming took 3 bases from V and 5 from J, leaving 14 bases between them. Looked up from germline, CDR1 is SGDLS and CDR2 is YYNGEE. The CDR3 is CASSARRGIETQYF. The CDR3 DNA reads as TGTGCCAGCAGCGCGCGGAGAGGGATCGAGACCCAGTACTTC.

The rearrangement links TRBV10-3 to TRBJ1-5; D ambiguous. Germline V CDR1 and CDR2: ENHRY, SYGVKD. The CDR3 contains 13 residues. V was cut by 4 bases and J by 10 bases, with 14 bases left in between. CDR3 nucleotides: TGTGCCATCAGTGGGGCACCGATCAGCCCCCAGCATTTT. This codes for CAISGAPISPQHF.

The chain uses TRBV2 and TRBJ2-3, with D unclear. The CDR3 has 14 residues. Trimming left V 2 bases short and J 2 bases short, with 8 bases between. CDR1 is SNHLY and CDR2 is FYNNEI in the germline V gene. The CDR3 sequence is CASSETEATDTQYF. CDR3 bases: TGTGCCAGCAGTGAAACGGAAGCCACAGATACGCAGTATTTT.

CDR3 region: CASSQEGAGANVLTF. In nucleotides, the CDR3 is TGTGCCAGCAGCCAAGAAGGGGCCGGGGCCAACGTCCTGACTTTC. V and J are TRBV14 and TRBJ2-6; possible D gene TRBD1, 5 bases. V lost 0 bases and J lost 4, with 7 bases in between. The CDR3 is 15 amino acids. The germline V gene has CDR1 SGHDN and CDR2 FVKESK.

In this sample, this clone turned up once. The V gene is TRBV7-8, the J gene TRBJ1-3; D not certain. The germline V gene has CDR1 SGHVS and CDR2 FQNEAQ. This CDR3 comprises 15 residues. Trimming took off 3 bases at V and 2 bases at J, with 11 bases between the two ends. DNA of the CDR3: TGTGCCAGCAGCTTGAAAGTTCTTCCTGGAAACACCATATATTTT. Translation gives CASSLKVLPGNTIYF.

This clone was counted a single time. The junction departs from the called germline gene at one end, perhaps through a read error. This chain connects TRBV7-7 to TRBJ1-1, with a weak D call TRBD1 (6 bases). The germline CDR1 and CDR2 sequences are SSHAT and FNYEAQ (reference sequence). The CDR3 is 14 residues long. The CDR3 is CASSLYRVVTEAFF. CDR3 coding DNA: TGTGCTAGCAGCTTGTACAGGGTGGTCACTGAAGCTTTCTTT.